A selection of T cell receptor beta chains follows, all from one sample in a study of OX40 agonist ivuxolimab in advanced cancers. Using immunoSEQ multiplex PCR, the repertoire was profiled, and TCRdb retains in-frame clones only, with some absent. The data contain around 73,000 clones, 90% of them singletons. Sequencing was performed on CD4+ or CD8+ T cells sorted from blood, taken in a trial of the OX40 agonist ivuxolimab. These receptors were obtained from an adult with an advanced solid tumor such as melanoma, head and neck, liver or kidney cancer. Each CDR3 is given with its conserved first and last residue. D genes are given only for firm matches. Only some rows state a clone size, as once, few, many or a class for expanded clones.

v_call	j_call	clone_size	d_call	cdr3_aa	cdr3_nt
TRBV10-3	TRBJ2-3	once	-	CAIGTDTQYF	TGTGCCATCGGCACAGATACGCAGTATTTT
TRBV6-1	TRBJ2-7	-	-	CASSDWAGSDEQYF	TGTGCCAGCAGCGATTGGGCAGGGAGCGACGAGCAGTACTTC
TRBV7-9	TRBJ2-3	-	TRBD1	CAVGAHRGWTDTQYF	TGTGCCGTCGGGGCTCACAGGGGATGGACAGATACGCAGTATTTT
TRBV2	TRBJ1-5	-	-	CASSEMFVRRYSNQPQHF	TGTGCCAGCAGTGAAATGTTTGTAAGGCGCTATAGCAATCAGCCCCAGCATTTT
TRBV7-9	TRBJ2-1	-	-	CASSPDRREQFF	TGTGCCAGCAGTCCTGACCGACGCGAGCAGTTCTTC
TRBV27	TRBJ1-1	-	TRBD1	CASSWGQRGNTEAFF	TGTGCCAGCAGTTGGGGACAGCGGGGGAACACTGAAGCTTTCTTT
TRBV14	TRBJ1-2	few	TRBD1	CASSPTGGGYGYTF	TGTGCCAGCAGCCCGACAGGGGGCGGGTATGGCTACACCTTC
TRBV9	TRBJ1-3	few	-	CASSAGGGSISGNTIYF	TGTGCCAGCAGCGCCGGGGGTGGGTCGATCTCTGGAAACACCATATATTTT
TRBV9	TRBJ2-7	-	-	CASSAGGSSYEQYF	TGTGCCAGCAGCGCCGGTGGCAGTTCCTACGAGCAGTACTTC
TRBV6-1	TRBJ2-5	-	-	CASSEDSGDQETQYF	TGTGCCAGCAGTGAAGATTCGGGAGACCAAGAGACCCAGTACTTC
TRBV5-6	TRBJ1-6	-	TRBD1	CASSSFRGGSPLHF	TGTGCCAGCAGCTCCTTCAGGGGGGGTTCACCCCTCCACTTT
TRBV6-1	TRBJ1-5	-	-	CASSDRNNQPQHF	TGTGCCAGCAGTGACAGGAACAATCAGCCCCAGCATTTT
TRBV7-7	TRBJ2-2	-	-	CASSLDLEPTGELFF	TGTGCCAGCAGCTTAGATCTAGAACCGACCGGGGAGCTGTTTTTT
TRBV29-1	TRBJ1-2	-	-	CSVEDLEDGYTF	TGCAGCGTTGAAGATCTAGAGGACGGCTACACCTTC
TRBV2	TRBJ2-7	-	-	CASSEAGGLFSYEQYF	TGTGCCAGCAGTGAAGCGGGGGGCCTCTTCTCCTACGAGCAGTACTTC
TRBV10-3	TRBJ1-3	-	TRBD1	CAISGGSGGNYSGNTIYF	TGTGCCATCAGTGGGGGGTCAGGGGGAAACTACTCTGGAAACACCATATATTTT
TRBV19	TRBJ2-4	-	-	CASSAGRAKNIQYF	TGTGCCAGTAGTGCAGGCCGAGCCAAAAACATTCAGTACTTC
TRBV14	TRBJ1-1	-	-	CASSQDMGLGTEAFF	TGTGCCAGCAGCCAAGATATGGGGCTGGGCACTGAAGCTTTCTTT
TRBV29-1	TRBJ1-2	-	-	CSVGRDNNYGYTF	TGCAGCGTCGGCCGGGACAACAACTATGGCTACACCTTC
TRBV7-8	TRBJ2-3	-	TRBD2	CASSLLAGFPTDTQYF	TGTGCCAGCAGCTTACTAGCGGGTTTTCCCACAGATACGCAGTATTTT
TRBV4-2	TRBJ2-1	-	TRBD2	CASSQELADNEQFF	TGTGCCAGCAGCCAAGAACTAGCGGACAATGAGCAGTTCTTC
TRBV4-2	TRBJ2-7	once	-	CASSQHLGGYEQYF	TGTGCCAGCAGCCAACACCTCGGGGGCTACGAGCAGTACTTC
TRBV16	TRBJ2-7	-	TRBD1	CASSQRTGTYEQYF	TGTGCCAGCAGCCAGAGGACAGGGACCTACGAGCAGTACTTC
TRBV29-1	TRBJ2-1	-	-	CSVIRVTDYYNEQFF	TGCAGCGTTATCAGGGTTACTGACTACTACAATGAGCAGTTCTTC
TRBV7-9	TRBJ2-1	-	-	CASSLAGQSSYNEQFF	TGTGCCAGCAGCTTAGCTGGGCAGAGCTCCTACAATGAGCAGTTCTTC
TRBV18	TRBJ2-2	-	-	CASSPTSGSNGELFF	TGTGCCAGCTCACCGACTTCTGGGTCGAACGGGGAGCTGTTTTTT
TRBV7-6	TRBJ2-3	-	TRBD2	CASSGIAGVSTDTQYF	TGTGCCAGCAGCGGTATAGCGGGGGTGAGCACAGATACGCAGTATTTT
TRBV6-6	TRBJ2-2	-	-	CASSWGNTGELFF	TGTGCCAGCAGTTGGGGGAACACCGGGGAGCTGTTTTTT
TRBV5-1	TRBJ1-2	-	TRBD1	CASRANGQVVNYGYTF	TGCGCCAGCAGGGCAAACGGACAGGTCGTTAACTATGGCTACACCTTC
TRBV6-4	TRBJ2-3	once	-	CASSDSGWDPPDTQYF	TGTGCCAGCAGTGACTCCGGGTGGGACCCCCCGGATACGCAGTATTTT
TRBV7-9	TRBJ2-3	many	-	CASSPAAAGSDTQYF	TGTGCCAGCAGCCCCGCCGCGGCAGGATCAGATACGCAGTATTTT
TRBV6-1	TRBJ1-5	-	-	CASSHDQPQHF	TGTGCCAGCAGCCACGATCAGCCCCAGCATTTT
TRBV5-6	TRBJ2-4	-	-	CASSPGGNIQYF	TGTGCCAGCAGCCCAGGAGGGAACATTCAGTACTTC
TRBV28	TRBJ1-5	-	-	CASSLGGGNNQPQHF	TGTGCCAGCAGTTTAGGTGGAGGGAACAATCAGCCCCAGCATTTT
TRBV28	TRBJ2-7	-	-	CASRPGSSSVEQYF	TGTGCCAGCAGACCGGGATCCTCTTCCGTCGAGCAGTACTTC
TRBV6-5	TRBJ2-7	-	TRBD1	CASRPGTAGPYEQYF	TGTGCCAGCAGGCCCGGGACAGCTGGCCCCTACGAGCAGTACTTC
TRBV25-1	TRBJ2-3	-	-	CASSVVAITDTQYF	TGTGCCAGCAGTGTGGTGGCTATCACAGATACGCAGTATTTT
TRBV10-1	TRBJ1-1	once	TRBD1	CASSERQGFMNTEAFF	TGCGCCAGCAGTGAGAGACAGGGCTTCATGAACACTGAAGCTTTCTTT
TRBV27	TRBJ1-5	-	-	CASSLGGVDQPQHF	TGTGCCAGCAGTTTAGGGGGAGTCGATCAGCCCCAGCATTTT
TRBV5-6	TRBJ2-3	-	-	CASSLSQRLYTDTQYF	TGTGCCAGCAGCTTGTCGCAGCGCCTATACACAGATACGCAGTATTTT
TRBV14	TRBJ2-1	-	-	CASSQDAFGEQFF	TGTGCCAGCAGCCAAGATGCCTTTGGGGAGCAGTTCTTC
TRBV19	TRBJ2-2	-	-	CASSIARTFVVELFF	TGTGCCAGTAGTATAGCTAGGACATTCGTTGTGGAGCTGTTTTTT
TRBV27	TRBJ2-3	-	TRBD2	CASSSGLAGHTDTQYF	TGTGCCAGCAGTTCGGGACTAGCGGGACACACAGATACGCAGTATTTT
TRBV28	TRBJ1-1	-	TRBD1	CASRINIDLAWGQLNTEAFF	TGTGCCAGCAGAATTAACATCGACCTAGCTTGGGGACAGTTGAACACTGAAGCTTTCTTT
TRBV27	TRBJ2-3	-	TRBD2	CASIGRVAGVTSDTQYF	TGTGCCAGCATTGGTCGGGTAGCGGGAGTCACGTCAGATACGCAGTATTTT
TRBV4-2	TRBJ2-4	-	TRBD2	CASSHGTSGGPDQYF	TGTGCCAGCAGCCATGGGACTAGCGGCGGCCCTGATCAGTACTTC
TRBV14	TRBJ1-2	-	-	CASSNIYGYTF	TGTGCCAGCAGCAACATCTATGGCTACACCTTC
TRBV9	TRBJ2-7	-	TRBD1	CASSVNPAQGVPYEQYF	TGTGCCAGCAGCGTAAACCCAGCACAGGGGGTACCCTACGAGCAGTACTTC
TRBV7-9	TRBJ2-3	few	TRBD2	CALPGGAVDTQYF	TGTGCCCTTCCGGGGGGGGCGGTAGATACGCAGTATTTT
TRBV4-1	TRBJ1-5	-	-	CASSQVYKGNQPQHF	TGCGCCAGCAGCCAAGTCTATAAGGGGAATCAGCCCCAGCATTTT
TRBV11-2	TRBJ2-7	-	-	CASSDLGGEQYF	TGTGCCAGCAGCGACCTAGGGGGAGAGCAGTACTTC
TRBV5-1	TRBJ2-7	-	-	CASSLDMESSYKEVKDEQYF	TGCGCCAGCAGCTTGGATATGGAGTCAAGCTACAAAGAGGTTAAGGACGAGCAGTACTTC
TRBV29-1	TRBJ1-2	-	TRBD1	CSVGAGTGSNYGYTF	TGCAGCGTTGGGGCCGGGACAGGGTCTAACTATGGCTACACCTTC